Following are 21 T cell receptor beta chains from one sample sequenced in a study of T cells in Graves' hyperthyroidism and ophthalmopathy (dated by TCRdb to about 2019). Libraries were prepared through multiplex PCR. Instrument on record: Illumina HiSeq 2000. Amplification of TCR beta CDR3 regions was carried out from RNA transcripts. A first-round RT-PCR of the TCR CDR3 used the HTBI primer set with the Qiagen OneStep RT-PCR kit. TCRdb's own reprocessing of the public reads used fastp at Q25 and MiXCR and kept productive beta chains. Rows are unified per CDR3 protein, each entry keeping the most common DNA and genes. The sample records roughly 500,000 distinct CDR3 sequences, around a fifth of which are singletons. The ten top clones hold about half of the sample. Sequencing was performed on blood. These receptors were collected from a woman in her 70s with Graves' ophthalmopathy.

This clonotype was recorded many times. The rearrangement uses TRBV2 and TRBJ2-2; 8 bases match TRBD2. CDR1 and CDR2 (germline): SNHLY, FYNNEI. J lost 6 bases, V lost 4 bases, and 7 bases had no gene match. This CDR3 has 15 residues. Written as DNA, the CDR3 is TGTGCCAGCAGTGCTGGAGCGGGAGTACCCGGGGAGCTGTTTTTT. Encoded protein: CASSAGAGVPGELFF. Looking up the rest from reference TRBV2 and TRBJ2-2 gives the full variable domain: EPEVTQTPSHQVTQMGQEVILRCVPISNHLYFYWYRQILGQKVEFLVSFYNNEISEKSEIFDDQFSVERPDGSNFTLKIRSTKLEDSAMYFCASSAGAGVPGELFFGEGSRLTVL.

The sample holds many counts of this clonotype. This chain links TRBV10-3 with TRBJ1-5; D remains unclear. Germline V gene lookup returns CDR1 ENHRY and CDR2 SYGVKD. The ends were cut back, 2 bases at V and 3 bases at J, with 11 bases in the middle. The CDR3 sequence is 15 residues long. Written as DNA, the CDR3 is TGTGCCATCAGTGAGGACACCCTCCTCAATCAGCCCCAGCATTTT. Translation: CAISEDTLLNQPQHF.

This clonotype was seen at least ten times. The chain uses TRBV12-3 or TRBV12-4 and TRBJ1-1; D gene ambiguous. V was clipped by 2 bases and J by 0 bases, with 16 bases between them. The length of the CDR3 is 17 residues. CDR3 protein: CASSLYSGGSMNTEAFF. The CDR3 region has the DNA TGTGCCAGCAGTTTATATTCGGGTGGCAGTATGAACACTGAAGCTTTCTTT.

This clonotype was observed a handful of times. This chain uses TRBV5-1 with TRBJ2-3; 12 positions agree with TRBD2. Germline CDR1 reads SGHRS; CDR2 reads YFSETQ. The CDR3 extends over 15 amino acids. Losses at the gene ends were 3 bases for V and 5 bases for J; bases not matched to a gene: 4. Written as DNA, the CDR3 is TGCGCCAGCAGCTCATGGACTAGCGGGATAGATACGCAGTATTTT. This sequence encodes CASSSWTSGIDTQYF.

The chain joins TRBV19 to TRBJ2-5; D possibly corresponds to TRBD2 (6 bases). The germline V gene encodes CDR1 LNHDA and CDR2 SQIVND (reference sequence). Trimming removed 6 bases at V and 0 bases at J, with 8 bases between. The CDR3 contains 13 residues. CDR3: CASSRDYQETQYF. CDR3 DNA: TGTGCCAGTAGCCGGGACTACCAAGAGACCCAGTACTTC.

The V and J genes are TRBV11-3 and TRBJ2-3; 8 bases match TRBD2. The CDR3 has 15 residues. Trimming cost V 4 bases and J 2 bases; bases outside gene matches: 5. The germline V gene has CDR1 SGHNT and CDR2 YENEEA. For the CDR3, the DNA is TGTGCCAGCAGCTCCACTAGCGGTAACACAGATACGCAGTATTTT. Encoded protein: CASSSTSGNTDTQYF.

This clonotype was counted a few times. This chain's CDR3 is CASSYRTGERYEQYF. The CDR3 DNA is TGTGCCAGCAGTTACCGGACAGGGGAGAGATACGAGCAGTACTTC. The rearrangement links TRBV6-6 to TRBJ2-7, with 9 positions matching TRBD1. The junction had 6 bases not matched to a gene; V was cut back by 2 bases and J by 4 bases. CDR3 length: 15 amino acids. Germline assignment: CDR1 MNHNY and CDR2 SVGAGI (reference sequence).

This clonotype was observed at least ten times. The chain combines TRBV28 with TRBJ1-4, with 8 bases identical to TRBD1. Losses at the gene ends were 6 bases for V and 5 bases for J; bases not matched to a gene: 5. CDR3 size: 14 residues. Germline V gene sequence: CDR1 MDHEN, CDR2 SYDVKM. DNA of the CDR3: TGTGCCAGCAGCAGCGGACAGGGAAATGAAAAACTGTTTTTT. Its protein is CASSSGQGNEKLFF.

This clonotype was seen many times. This chain joins TRBV11-2 and TRBJ2-1, with D possibly matching TRBD1 (6 bases). With 1 base removed from V and 4 bases from J, the gap between germline ends came to 11 bases. The CDR3 totals 15 residues. Germline CDR1 reads SGHAT; CDR2 reads FQNNGV. The CDR3, as DNA: TGTGCCAGCAGCTTAGTAGGGGGAAATTACAATGAGCAGTTCTTC. This encodes CASSLVGGNYNEQFF.

This clonotype was seen a single time. The J gene is TRBJ1-4, the V gene TRBV5-1; D might be TRBD1 (5 bases). Per the germline V gene, CDR1 is SGHRS and CDR2 is YFSETQ. This CDR3 spans 14 amino acids. The V and J ends lost 4 bases and 5 bases respectively, with 12 bases between them. This CDR3 reads CASSRWQGNEKLFF. For the CDR3, the DNA is TGCGCCAGCAGCCGCTGGCAGGGAAATGAAAAACTGTTTTTT.

V usage is TRBV25-1 and J usage is TRBJ1-1; D might be TRBD1 (5 bases). V lost 3 bases, J lost 3 bases, and 17 bases lay in between. CDR1 is MGHDK, CDR2 SYGVNS, per germline. The CDR3 runs 16 residues. This CDR3 reads CASSDLGGVGDTEAFF. The CDR3, as DNA: TGTGCCAGCAGTGATCTCGGGGGAGTAGGTGACACTGAAGCTTTCTTT.

This clonotype was picked up many times. The chain employs TRBV2 and TRBJ2-1, with a tentative D call TRBD2 (6 bases). The CDR3 is 14 residues long. Germline-derived CDR1 and CDR2 are SNHLY and FYNNEI. Trimming left V 0 bases short and J 6 bases short, with 9 bases between. For the CDR3, the DNA is TGTGCCAGCAGTGAAGCTCGGACTACCAATGAGCAGTTCTTC. Residues: CASSEARTTNEQFF.

This clonotype has a handful of counts. The V gene is TRBV30, the J gene TRBJ2-3; TRBD2 aligns across 11 bases. With V trimmed by 7 bases and J by 5 bases, 5 bases remained unmatched. The CDR3 is 13 amino acids. Germline V CDR1 and CDR2: GTSNPN, SVGIG (reference sequence). The CDR3 region has the DNA TGTGCCTCCGCCCTAGCGGGAGGAGATACGCAGTATTTT. Its protein product is CASALAGGDTQYF.

This chain joins TRBV20-1 and TRBJ2-1, with D unclear. The length of the CDR3 is 14 residues. The germline V gene encodes CDR1 DFQATT and CDR2 SNEGSKA (reference sequence). V was clipped by 1 base and J by 0 bases, with 7 bases between them. CDR3 protein: CSARVAASYNEQFF. CDR3 DNA sequence: TGCAGTGCTAGAGTAGCAGCCTCCTACAATGAGCAGTTCTTC.

The chain joins TRBV20-1 to TRBJ2-2, with a tentative D call TRBD2 (6 bases). The germline V gene encodes CDR1 DFQATT and CDR2 SNEGSKA (reference sequence). CDR3 length: 15 residues. V lost 1 base and J 1 base, leaving 10 bases between the germline ends. The CDR3 region has the DNA TGCAGTGCTAGAGGGGCTAGCGTGAACACCGGGGAGCTGTTTTTT. Translated: CSARGASVNTGELFF.

Many counts were recorded for this clonotype. This chain connects TRBV12-3 or TRBV12-4 to TRBJ1-1; 7 nucleotides line up with TRBD1. J gave up 6 bases and V 5 bases, and 12 bases lay outside the gene matches. The length of the CDR3 is 15 residues. The CDR3 sequence is CASSTYRGKGAEAFF. Here the CDR3 DNA reads TGTGCCAGCAGTACATACAGGGGAAAGGGCGCTGAAGCTTTCTTT.

This chain links TRBV19 with TRBJ1-5, with D uncertain. From germline, CDR1 is LNHDA and CDR2 SQIVND (reference sequence). V gave up 2 bases and J gave up 4 bases, with 12 bases separating them. This CDR3 is 15 amino acids long. The CDR3 reads CASSIRNRINQPQHF. Here the CDR3 DNA reads TGTGCCAGTAGTATAAGGAACAGAATAAATCAGCCCCAGCATTTT.

The chain is built from TRBV19 and TRBJ2-2; 14 positions agree with TRBD2. Trimming took 5 bases from V and 1 from J; bases not matched to a gene: 6. The germline V gene has CDR1 LNHDA and CDR2 SQIVND (reference sequence). The CDR3 is 18 residues long. CDR3 residues: CASSPRLAGGVNTGELFF. The CDR3 DNA reads as TGTGCCAGTAGTCCTCGACTAGCGGGAGGGGTGAACACCGGGGAGCTGTTTTTT.

This clonotype has a handful of counts. V is TRBV30 and J is TRBJ2-1; 12 nucleotides match TRBD2. V dropped 2 bases and J dropped 9; count of bases not matched to a gene: 11. The CDR3 is 16 amino acids. Germline V gives CDR1 GTSNPN, CDR2 SVGIG (reference sequence). CDR3 region: CAWSPTRLAGVTEQFF. CDR3 DNA: TGTGCCTGGAGTCCGACGAGACTAGCGGGAGTAACTGAGCAGTTCTTC.

There are a few counts of this clonotype. The chain carries TRBV30 and TRBJ1-1; 9 nucleotides match TRBD1. The V segment lost 1 base and the J segment 0 bases; nucleotides outside the gene matches: 3. This CDR3 has 15 amino acids. Germline V CDR1 and CDR2: GTSNPN, SVGIG (reference sequence). In DNA, the CDR3 is TGTGCCTGGAGTGCCGGACAGGGGATGAACACTGAAGCTTTCTTT. Translating gives CAWSAGQGMNTEAFF. Full variable domain (remainder filled in from reference TRBV30 and TRBJ1-1): SQTIHQWPATLVQPVGSPLSLECTVEGTSNPNLYWYRQAAGRGLQLLFYSVGIGQISSEVPQNLSASRPQDRQFILSSKKLLLSDSGFYLCAWSAGQGMNTEAFFGQGTRLTVV.

The V and J genes are TRBV7-2 and TRBJ2-2, with TRBD2 matching 10 bases. The CDR3 is made up of 17 amino acids. Germline CDR1 is SGHTA and CDR2 is FQGNSA. V trimming: 5 bases; J trimming: 2 bases; junction bases outside the gene matches: 8. In nucleotides, the CDR3 is TGTGCCAGCAGCCAGCAGCTAGCGGGGGCAAACACCGGGGAGCTGTTTTTT. Amino acids: CASSQQLAGANTGELFF.